This T cell receptor beta chain is from a study of brain T cells in children with intractable seizures. Libraries were prepared by immunoSEQ multiplex PCR; TCRdb keeps only in-frame clonotypes and omits some of them. This sample carries roughly 80,000 clones, about 90% of them seen once, and the ten largest clones take 24%. The CDR3 runs 14 residues. Germline V lookup: CDR1 MNHEY, CDR2 SVGAGI. V was shortened by 4 bases and J by 3 bases, with 12 bases between the two germline ends. J is TRBJ1-1 and V is TRBV6-5, with a tentative D call TRBD1 (6 bases). The source was peripheral blood, collected at surgery. This TCR was recovered from a girl aged 2-9 years with Rasmussen encephalitis and intractable seizures. This CDR3 reads CASSWWGGDTEAFF. In DNA form, the CDR3 reads TGTGCCAGCAGTTGGTGGGGGGGCGACACTGAAGCTTTCTTT.